This T cell receptor (beta chain) was observed in a study of T cells in Graves' hyperthyroidism and ophthalmopathy (dated by TCRdb to between 2018 and 2021). General notes on the study: Peripheral blood was collected at initial diagnosis, before any treatment. Thyroid tissue and blood T-cell repertoires from over 5 Graves' hyperthyroidism patients were also compared in the study. Following sampling, methimazole starting at 30 mg daily was given to hyperthyroidism patients, and high-dose intravenous methylprednisolone was given to ophthalmopathy patients. Whether ophthalmopathy could be predicted prospectively was tested in an independent validation cohort made up of under 20 hyperthyroidism patients plus 17 patients who later progressed to ophthalmopathy. For training and testing, the 100 or so patients in the discovery cohort were randomly divided in a 7:3 ratio. According to the paper, TCR Vbeta CDR3 sequencing was carried out on 135 peripheral blood samples, which came from around 43 ophthalmopathy, around 74 hyperthyroidism and approximately 17 progressor patients. To identify distinguishing TCR V-J signatures, a discovery cohort of some 99 patients was used, comprising fewer than 45 with Graves' ophthalmopathy and some 60 with stable Graves' hyperthyroidism. Study-wide findings and limitations: In validation, the model predicted progression to ophthalmopathy with about 71% sensitivity and about 72% specificity, a median of about 6 months before onset. Blood samples also contained most of the expanded thyroid clonotypes (frequency above 0.001), which suggests that blood repertoires may reflect thyroid immune responses. A model built on a 13 V-J signature distinguished ophthalmopathy from stable hyperthyroidism, reaching roughly 88% sensitivity and about 81% specificity in cross-validation and 80%/75% in testing. Sample size was not statistically predetermined, and investigators were not blinded to group allocation.

Here V drops 1 base and J drops 4 bases, and the junction holds 4 bases not matched to any gene. CDR1 and CDR2 are drawn from the germline V gene (reference sequence): DFQATT, SNEGSKA. Including the terminal cysteine and phenylalanine, the CDR3 comprises 16 residues. This entry keeps only the CDR3 DNA: 48 bases, framed from base 1. This clonotype has more than one count but fewer than ten. There is no known antigen for this receptor. Base qualities were left out, and no much larger clone turns up one base away. The TCR beta CDR3 regions were amplified from RNA transcripts. The first round of RT-PCR for the TCR CDR3 was performed with the HTBI primer set and the Qiagen OneStep RT-PCR kit. The libraries were constructed in a second round of multiplex PCR and then size-selected and purified. The libraries were sequenced on an Illumina HiSeq2000 using paired-end 100 bp reads. The paper's data handling went like this. SOAPnuke was used to process the raw data, removing reads that contained adapters or uncalled bases, had a mean Phred below 15, or lacked an exact match to the constant primer or identifier. High-quality paired reads were merged with COPE v1.2.5, and unique nucleotide sequences were defined as clonotypes. MiTCR v1.1 was used to align clonotypes to the IMGT TRBV, TRBD and TRBJ reference segments. The analysis included only V-J combinations with a frequency above 0.0001, which together covered approximately 99% of the repertoires. The TCS score was defined as F50 (clonal expansion) divided by E x V (chaos), with BLOSUM62-based TCRdist calculated between CDR3 peptides within each V-J. Welch's t-statistics and random forest reduced around 510 V-J features to around 14, which were used in a naive Bayes classifier (R e1071). TCRdb reran the public reads through fastp at Q25 and MiXCR, keeping productive beta chains. CDR3 protein sequences are deduplicated, and each keeps its most common genes and DNA. The V and J calls shown here were made by TCRdb, not taken from the authors' results. The sample contains under 550,000 distinct CDR3 sequences, 20% of them found a single time. The top ten constitute roughly 50% of the sample.

Ophthalmopathy patients had moderately to severely active disease, with a Clinical Activity Score of 3 or more, a NOSPECS grade of 4 or more, and a disease duration of less than 3 months. Any patient with an uncontrolled infection, another autoimmune disease, pregnancy or lactation was excluded. Diagnoses were based on clinical symptoms, serum thyroxine and TRAb, thyroid ultrasound and orbital computed tomography. PBMCs were separated from roughly 9.6 ml of fresh peripheral blood using Ficoll-Paque density gradient centrifugation. Trizol reagent was used to extract total RNA, and RNA quality was then checked on an Agilent 2100 Bioanalyzer.

This clonotype was sampled from a man aged 40-49 years with Graves' ophthalmopathy. Material: blood. The V gene is TRBV20-1 and the J gene is TRBJ2-3; the central 14 bases match TRBD2. The DNA reads as follows: TGCAGTGCTAGAGGCCCGGGACTAGCGGGAGCAGATACGCAGTATTTT. Protein translation: CSARGPGLAGADTQYF.